This entry features one T cell receptor beta chain sequence. Original processing notes: Cell counts per sample came from amplifying reference gene primers. Only in-frame clones appear in the TCRdb table, and some are missing; sequencing was by immunoSEQ multiplex PCR. V, J and clone size reflect that table, while D and trimming were determined from the DNA. The sample consists of 200,000 to 300,000 clones, more than 65% of them appearing once. This entry is derived from a study of blood T cell repertoires in COVID-19. At the level of the study: COVID-19 samples from acute and convalescent phases originated in the United States, Italy and Spain. Sample material is recorded as cDNA or gDNA derived from T cells, B-cell-depleted T cells, or PBMCs.

Germline values: CDR1 SGHRS, CDR2 YFSETQ. The CDR3 extends over 17 amino acids. Trimming cost V 2 bases and J 3 bases, with 20 bases left between them. Sequencing used peripheral blood. The chain carries TRBV5-1 and TRBJ1-2, with D tentatively TRBD1 (5 bases). This receptor was taken from a man aged 40-49 years who had recovered from COVID-19. Here the CDR3 DNA reads TGCGCCAGCAGCTTTGCACTCGACAGTAATCTAGACTATGGCTACACCTTC. Translating gives CASSFALDSNLDYGYTF.